Described below is a single T cell receptor (beta chain) sequence and its context. Antigen unknown. TCRdb itself ran the 5' RACE reads through MiXCR, one entry per CDR3 protein. This sample carries about 490,000 distinct CDR3 sequences, nearly 15% of them seen once, and the ten largest clones take around 0.4%. This CDR3 is built from 15 residues. Germline CDR1 is SGHNT and CDR2 is YYREEE (reference sequence). Trimming took 6 bases from V and 6 from J, leaving 19 bases between them. The entry originates in a study of identical twins. Study-level results: There was an excess of low generation probability in the out-of-frame alpha sequences that twins shared. Invariant MAIT and iNKT cells could partly confound zero-insertion analyses. With monozygotic twins, out-of-frame TCR alpha sharing exceeded what models estimated.

These sequences were also reported in another study, on yellow fever vaccine responses in identical twins.

Sequenced input: CD4+ T cells sorted from blood. The clonotype comes from a woman aged 18-29 years in good health. This chain uses TRBV5-4 with TRBJ2-1; D possibly corresponds to TRBD2 (7 bases). The CDR3: CASTGPGGGVNEQFF. CDR3 nucleotide sequence: TGTGCCAGCACGGGTCCGGGGGGCGGAGTCAATGAGCAGTTCTTC.